This is a list of T cell receptor beta chains from one sample in a study of blood T cell repertoires in COVID-19. The data were produced by immunoSEQ multiplex PCR, yet TCRdb's version contains in-frame clones alone and is incomplete. The sample holds around 310,000 clones, 90% seen once. What was sequenced was peripheral blood. The receptors originated from a woman in her 40s with COVID-19, enrolled during active disease. Each CDR3 is given with its conserved first and last residue. A D gene is named only where the DNA matches it firmly. Size is omitted from some rows. Given values are once, few, many or a class for expanded clones.

j_gene: TRBJ2-3; abundance: -; d_gene: TRBD2; v_gene: TRBV11-2; CDR3nt: TGTGCCAGCAGCTTAGAACGGGAGGGCCCTCGGGTCACAGATACGCAGTATTTT; CDR3aa: CASSLEREGPRVTDTQYF
j_gene: TRBJ1-1; abundance: -; d_gene: TRBD1; v_gene: TRBV27; CDR3nt: TGTGCCAGCAGTTTCCTACAGGGGGCCCGAGCTTTCTTT; CDR3aa: CASSFLQGARAFF
j_gene: TRBJ2-5; abundance: once; d_gene: -; v_gene: TRBV2; CDR3nt: TGTGCCAGCAGTGATAGGGGGGAGACCCAGTACTTC; CDR3aa: CASSDRGETQYF
j_gene: TRBJ2-1; abundance: -; d_gene: TRBD1; v_gene: TRBV27; CDR3nt: TGTGCCAGCAGCTCCCCCGGGACAGTCCCCTACAATGAGCAGTTCTTC; CDR3aa: CASSSPGTVPYNEQFF
j_gene: TRBJ1-2; abundance: few; d_gene: -; v_gene: TRBV21-1; CDR3nt: TGTGCCAGCAGCAATGGGGACAGGGTGAATGGCTACACCTTC; CDR3aa: CASSNGDRVNGYTF
j_gene: TRBJ1-6; abundance: -; d_gene: -; v_gene: TRBV6-5; CDR3nt: TGTGCCAGCAGTTTACCGGGTGGGGGCTCACCCCTCCACTTT; CDR3aa: CASSLPGGGSPLHF
j_gene: TRBJ2-5; abundance: -; d_gene: -; v_gene: TRBV28; CDR3nt: TGTGCCAGCAGTTTACCAACGGGGGACGGAGAGACCCAGTACTTC; CDR3aa: CASSLPTGDGETQYF
j_gene: TRBJ2-2; abundance: -; d_gene: -; v_gene: TRBV10-3; CDR3nt: TGTGCCATCAGTGCCATACTACTAGACGGCGGGGAGCTGTTTTTT; CDR3aa: CAISAILLDGGELFF
j_gene: TRBJ2-3; abundance: -; d_gene: -; v_gene: TRBV5-1; CDR3nt: TGCGCCAGCAGCTTGTGGGGGGAGACGGCAGGGACAGATACGCAGTATTTT; CDR3aa: CASSLWGETAGTDTQYF
j_gene: TRBJ2-2; abundance: -; d_gene: -; v_gene: TRBV9; CDR3nt: TGTGCCAGCAGCGACAGGGTGAACACCGGGGAGCTGTTTTTT; CDR3aa: CASSDRVNTGELFF
j_gene: TRBJ2-7; abundance: few; d_gene: TRBD1; v_gene: TRBV19; CDR3nt: TGTGCCAGTAGTAGAGCTGGACAGGGTCGATACGAGCAGTACTTC; CDR3aa: CASSRAGQGRYEQYF
j_gene: TRBJ2-7; abundance: -; d_gene: TRBD2; v_gene: TRBV11-1; CDR3nt: TGTGCCAGCAGCCCTCGACTAGCGTTGGCTACTAAGCAGTACTTC; CDR3aa: CASSPRLALATKQYF
j_gene: TRBJ2-2; abundance: -; d_gene: TRBD1; v_gene: TRBV7-9; CDR3nt: TGTGCCAGCAGCCGACTGACAGGGGGCCTCGGGGAGCTGTTTTTT; CDR3aa: CASSRLTGGLGELFF
j_gene: TRBJ1-2; abundance: -; d_gene: -; v_gene: TRBV4-1; CDR3nt: TGCGCCAGCAGACATCAGGGTACCCGAGATGGCTACACCTTC; CDR3aa: CASRHQGTRDGYTF